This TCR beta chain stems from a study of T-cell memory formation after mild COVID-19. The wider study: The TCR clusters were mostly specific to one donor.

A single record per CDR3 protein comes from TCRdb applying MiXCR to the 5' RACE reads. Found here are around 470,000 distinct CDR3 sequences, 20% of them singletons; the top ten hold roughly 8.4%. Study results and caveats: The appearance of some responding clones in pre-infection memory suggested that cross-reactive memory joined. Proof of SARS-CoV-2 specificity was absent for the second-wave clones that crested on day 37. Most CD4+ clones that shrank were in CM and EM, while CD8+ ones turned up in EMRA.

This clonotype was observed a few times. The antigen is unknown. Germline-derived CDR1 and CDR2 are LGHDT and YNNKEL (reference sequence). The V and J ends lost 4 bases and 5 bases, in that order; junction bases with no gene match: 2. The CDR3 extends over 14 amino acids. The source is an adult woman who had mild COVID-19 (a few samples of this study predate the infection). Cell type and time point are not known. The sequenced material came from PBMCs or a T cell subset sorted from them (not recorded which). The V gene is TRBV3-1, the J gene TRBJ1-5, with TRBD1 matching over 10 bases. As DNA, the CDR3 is TGTGCCAGCAGCCCTGGGACAGGGGATCAGCCCCAGCATTTT. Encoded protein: CASSPGTGDQPQHF.